The 22 T cell receptor beta chains below all came from one sample that was sequenced in a study of OX40 agonist ivuxolimab in advanced cancers. Sequencing was performed with immunoSEQ multiplex PCR; in TCRdb, only in-frame clones are kept and a portion is missing. This table has roughly 60,000 clones, around 83% appearing once. Here the sequenced sample was CD4+ or CD8+ T cells sorted from blood, taken in a trial of the OX40 agonist ivuxolimab. The receptors shown here come from an adult with an advanced solid tumor such as melanoma, head and neck, liver or kidney cancer.

The genes are TRBV7-8 and TRBJ1-5, with TRBD1 matching over 7 bases. The V gene end was trimmed by 1 base and the J gene end by 1 base; junction bases not matched to a gene: 4. This CDR3 comprises 16 residues. The germline V gene has CDR1 SGHVS and CDR2 FQNEAQ. CDR3 protein: CASSLGGTASNQPQHF. In DNA form, the CDR3 reads TGTGCCAGCAGCTTAGGGGGGACAGCGAGCAATCAGCCCCAGCATTTT.

The chain couples TRBV6-1 to TRBJ1-1; tentative D call: TRBD1 (6 bases). The V gene's germline CDR1 is MNHNS and CDR2 SASEGT. This CDR3 comprises 15 residues. V was shortened by 5 bases and J by 5 bases, with 18 bases between the two germline ends. The CDR3 here is CASSPRQAGGTEAFF. CDR3 coding DNA: TGTGCCAGCAGTCCCCGACAGGCGGGAGGGACTGAAGCTTTCTTT.

This chain links TRBV11-1 with TRBJ2-5; 10 bases are shared with TRBD2. Trimming at V came to 5 bases and at J to 7 bases, leaving 10 bases not matched to a gene. The CDR3 runs to 15 residues. The germline gives CDR1 SGHAT, CDR2 FQDESV (reference sequence). In DNA form, the CDR3 reads TGTGCCAGCAGCATTAGCGGGAGGAGGGAAGGGACCCAGTACTTC. As protein: CASSISGRREGTQYF.

The V gene is TRBV16, the J gene TRBJ2-7; 7 bases map to TRBD1. The CDR3 covers 14 residues. CDR1 is KGHSY, CDR2 FQNENV, per germline. Trimming at V came to 3 bases and at J to 3 bases, leaving 5 bases not matched to a gene. The CDR3, as DNA: TGTGCCAGCAGCCAGCATGACAGGGTCTACGAGCAGTACTTC. Amino acids: CASSQHDRVYEQYF.

The genes are TRBV21-1 and TRBJ2-2; the table's D call, TRBD2, has no DNA check behind it. TRBV21-1 is a recognized pseudogene. CDR3 size: 17 residues. CDR3 amino acids: CASKFLGLAPGRGELFF. The CDR3 DNA follows: TGTGCCAGCAAGTTTTTAGGACTCGCTCCTGGACGCGGGGAGCTGTTTTTT.

This rearrangement joins TRBV2 to TRBJ2-1; D is possibly TRBD1 or TRBD2 (5 bases each). The V end lost 3 bases, the J end lost 9 bases, and 12 bases lay between the germline ends. The germline V gene has CDR1 SNHLY and CDR2 FYNNEI. This CDR3 spans 13 amino acids. CDR3 coding DNA: TGTGCCAGCAGTGAGCAGGCTGGGGGTGAGCAGTTCTTC. It yields the protein CASSEQAGGEQFF.

The V gene is TRBV19, the J gene TRBJ1-5, with a weak D call TRBD1 (6 bases). Germline CDR1 is LNHDA and CDR2 is SQIVND (reference sequence). V dropped 4 bases and J dropped 6 bases, with 13 bases sitting between them. The CDR3 consists of 14 residues. The DNA for the CDR3 is TGTGCCAGTAGTACCAACAGGGAAGGTCAGCCCCAGCATTTT. This encodes CASSTNREGQPQHF.

The V and J genes are TRBV11-2 and TRBJ1-3; D uncertain. V was clipped by 0 bases and J by 4 bases, with 4 bases between them. This CDR3 comprises 13 residues. Germline V lookup: CDR1 SGHAT, CDR2 FQNNGV. The CDR3 reads CASSLEMGNTIYF. The DNA for the CDR3 is TGTGCCAGCAGCTTAGAGATGGGAAACACCATATATTTT.

CDR3 nucleotide sequence: TGCGCCAGGAGGGAGCGGGCCGGGAATGAGCAGTTCTTC. Protein: CARRERAGNEQFF. The chain couples TRBV10-1 to TRBJ2-1; possibly TRBD2 for D (6 bases). The V and J ends lost 9 bases and 7 bases respectively, with 16 bases between them. In germline, CDR1 is WNHNN, CDR2 SYGVQD (reference sequence). This CDR3 has 13 amino acids.

The genes are TRBV30 and TRBJ2-1; D gene uncertain. V was clipped by 3 bases and J by 7 bases, with 10 bases between them. Germline V CDR1 and CDR2: GTSNPN, SVGIG (reference sequence). This CDR3 is built from 12 residues. CDR3 coding DNA: TGTGCCTGGAGCCCTGAGGTTAATGAGCAGTTCTTC. Translating it yields CAWSPEVNEQFF.

The rearrangement links TRBV6-1 to TRBJ2-1; 7 bases agree with TRBD2. The germline V gene encodes CDR1 MNHNS and CDR2 SASEGT. J was trimmed by 0 bases and V by 8 bases; bases with no gene match: 7. This CDR3 is 15 amino acids long. The CDR3 region has the DNA TGTGCCAGCCGGCACGGGGGGAGCTCCTACAATGAGCAGTTCTTC. This translates into CASRHGGSSYNEQFF.

In this sample, this clone turned up once. The chain combines TRBV19 with TRBJ1-2; D gene unclear. The germline V and J ends were trimmed by 6 bases and 3 bases, with 17 bases remaining between them. Germline CDR1 reads LNHDA; CDR2 reads SQIVND (reference sequence). The CDR3 extends over 15 amino acids. As DNA, the CDR3 is TGTGCCAGTAGCGGCCCCATGGGGATCGACTATGGCTACACCTTC. Translated, it gives CASSGPMGIDYGYTF.

This chain joins TRBV7-2 and TRBJ2-7; no firm D call. The germline gives CDR1 SGHTA, CDR2 FQGNSA. This CDR3 is 13 amino acids long. Deletions cut 2 bases from V and 2 bases from J, with 7 bases between. In DNA form, the CDR3 reads TGTGCCAGCAGCTTACAAAGTCCCTACGAGCAGTACTTC. Residues: CASSLQSPYEQYF.

The chain has TRBV28 and TRBJ1-3, with 8 bases fitting TRBD1. The CDR3 runs to 14 residues. V lost 6 bases, J lost 4 bases, and 5 bases stayed unmatched. Germline assignment: CDR1 MDHEN and CDR2 SYDVKM. The CDR3 DNA reads TGTGCCAGCAGCAGGGGGCTTTCCGGAAACACCATATATTTT. This gives the protein CASSRGLSGNTIYF.

The chain carries TRBV19 and TRBJ1-2; D is perhaps TRBD1 (5 bases). CDR1 and CDR2 from the germline V gene are LNHDA and SQIVND (reference sequence). This CDR3 has 16 amino acids. V was cut by 1 base and J by 3 bases, with 15 bases left in between. CDR3 residues: CASSIGFQGADYGYTF. DNA for the CDR3: TGTGCCAGTAGTATAGGTTTCCAAGGGGCTGACTATGGCTACACCTTC.

The gene calls are TRBV2 and TRBJ1-1; D unclear. Germline V gene data show CDR1 as SNHLY and CDR2 as FYNNEI. The CDR3 totals 13 residues. Trimming shortened V by 6 bases and J by 0 bases, and 8 bases separated the two germline ends. CDR3 amino acids: CASRRGMNTEAFF. The CDR3 DNA follows: TGTGCCAGCAGGCGTGGGATGAACACTGAAGCTTTCTTT.

This clone ranks as medium-sized. At one boundary the junction diverges from the germline segment, which might be a read error. Other DNA sequences in this specimen translate into the identical CDR3. V and J are TRBV7-9 and TRBJ2-7; unclear D gene. There are 16 residues in the CDR3. Germline CDR1 SEHNR, CDR2 FQNEAQ (reference sequence). The CDR3 spells CASSQESALERSEQYF. In nucleotides, the CDR3 is TGCGCCAGCAGCCAAGAATCGGCCCTCGAACGGTCTGAGCAGTACTTC.

The V and J genes are TRBV7-9 and TRBJ2-5, with 13 nucleotides matching TRBD2. The V segment lost 5 bases and the J segment 5 bases; nucleotides outside the gene matches: 2. The CDR3 extends over 14 amino acids. Germline loops: CDR1 SEHNR, CDR2 FQNEAQ (reference sequence). This CDR3 reads CASSATSGGETQYF. The CDR3 coding sequence is TGTGCCAGCAGCGCGACTAGCGGGGGGGAGACCCAGTACTTC.

The rearrangement links TRBV7-2 to TRBJ1-2; D is ambiguous. CDR3 size: 12 residues. Trimming stripped 4 bases from V and 1 base from J, with 4 bases between. Germline V gene data show CDR1 as SGHTA and CDR2 as FQGNSA. CDR3 sequence: CASSSVNYGYTF. CDR3 coding DNA: TGTGCCAGCAGCTCAGTTAACTATGGCTACACCTTC.

This chain uses TRBV6-1 with TRBJ1-1, with no clear D. The germline V and J ends were trimmed by 4 bases and 0 bases, with 15 bases remaining between them. The CDR3 contains 16 residues. Germline values: CDR1 MNHNS, CDR2 SASEGT. The CDR3 reads CASSVFDESMNTEAFF. DNA of the CDR3: TGTGCCAGCAGTGTCTTCGACGAGAGCATGAACACTGAAGCTTTCTTT.

The V gene is TRBV6-1, the J gene TRBJ1-5; a possible D gene is TRBD1 (6 bases). V lost 6 bases and J lost 2, with 11 bases in between. The length of the CDR3 is 14 residues. The germline gives CDR1 MNHNS, CDR2 SASEGT. The CDR3 here is CASRGGERNQPQHF. The CDR3 DNA follows: TGTGCCAGCAGAGGGGGGGAGCGCAATCAGCCCCAGCATTTT.

The V call is TRBV19, the J call TRBJ2-7; TRBD1 matches 7 bases. In germline, CDR1 is LNHDA, CDR2 SQIVND (reference sequence). The CDR3 loop spans 14 amino acids. V was clipped by 6 bases and J by 2 bases; unmatched bases: 7. This CDR3 reads CASRRGQGPYEQYF. The CDR3 DNA sequence: TGTGCCAGTAGAAGGGGGCAGGGCCCCTACGAGCAGTACTTC.